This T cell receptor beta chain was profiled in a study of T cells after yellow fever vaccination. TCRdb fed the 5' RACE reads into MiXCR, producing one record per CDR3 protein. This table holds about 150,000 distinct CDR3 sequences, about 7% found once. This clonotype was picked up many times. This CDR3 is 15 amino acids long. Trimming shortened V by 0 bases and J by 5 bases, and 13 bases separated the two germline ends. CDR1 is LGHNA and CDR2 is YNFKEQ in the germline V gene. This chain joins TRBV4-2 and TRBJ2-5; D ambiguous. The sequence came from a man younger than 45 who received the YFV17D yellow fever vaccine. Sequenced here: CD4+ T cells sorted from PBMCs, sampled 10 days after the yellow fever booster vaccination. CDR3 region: CASSQDVSALETQYF. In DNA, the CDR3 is TGTGCCAGCAGCCAAGATGTGTCCGCTTTGGAGACCCAGTACTTC.